Below are 25 T cell receptor beta chains sequenced from a single sample in a study of CD8+ T cells in alopecia areata. Reverse transcribed after extraction, RNA yielded cDNA as the sequencing template. TCRdb's copy holds only in-frame clones and misses some; the assay was immunoSEQ multiplex PCR. The table records 160,000 or so clones, about 67% of them present only once. The sample here was CD8+ T cells sorted from blood, taken at week 0. These receptor sequences come from a human donor with alopecia areata.

The rearrangement links TRBV14 to TRBJ2-7; TRBD1 agrees at 10 bases. After removal of 1 base from V and 4 bases from J, the junction contained 13 bases not matched to a gene. The CDR3 extends over 18 amino acids. Germline values: CDR1 SGHDN, CDR2 FVKESK. CDR3 in amino acids: CASSQGGLRGTGEYEQYF. Here the CDR3 DNA reads TGTGCCAGCAGCCAAGGAGGACTTCGGGGGACAGGGGAGTACGAGCAGTACTTC.

The chain uses TRBV27 and TRBJ2-7, with 8 bases fitting TRBD1. Trimming took 5 bases from V and 3 from J; bases not matched to a gene: 9. This CDR3 comprises 15 residues. The germline V gene encodes CDR1 MNHEY and CDR2 SMNVEV (reference sequence). This CDR3 is CASSRRDRGGYEQYF. In DNA form, the CDR3 reads TGTGCCAGCAGTCGTAGAGACAGGGGAGGCTACGAGCAGTACTTC.

The V call is TRBV27, the J call TRBJ2-1, with 7 nucleotides matching TRBD2. The V and J ends lost 0 bases and 0 bases, in that order; junction bases with no gene match: 2. This CDR3 contains 16 residues. Germline lookup yields CDR1 MNHEY and CDR2 SMNVEV (reference sequence). DNA of the CDR3: TGTGCCAGCAGTTTATCGACGGGAGGCTCCTACAATGAGCAGTTCTTC. This sequence encodes CASSLSTGGSYNEQFF.

The chain is built from TRBV2 and TRBJ1-2; TRBD1 matches at 8 bases. Germline V gene lookup returns CDR1 SNHLY and CDR2 FYNNEI. The CDR3 sequence is 15 residues long. The junction had 11 bases not matched to a gene; V was cut back by 7 bases and J by 4 bases. CDR3 DNA: TGTGCCAGCACCAGCGGACAGGGTGCCCTCTATGGCTACACCTTC. This codes for CASTSGQGALYGYTF.

This clone was picked up a small number of times. The chain recombines TRBV13 with TRBJ1-2; D is undetermined. Germline CDR1 reads PRHDT; CDR2 reads FYEKMQ (reference sequence). The CDR3 covers 14 residues. V was pared by 5 bases and J by 2 bases, with 12 bases between. Written as DNA, the CDR3 is TGTGCCAGCAGCGTAAGAGACATGAACTATGGCTACACCTTC. Its protein product is CASSVRDMNYGYTF.

The sample holds a few counts of this clone. The J gene is TRBJ1-5, the V gene TRBV29-1, with 7 nucleotides matching TRBD1. Germline V gene lookup returns CDR1 SQVTM and CDR2 ANQGSEA. Losses at the gene ends were 4 bases for V and 3 bases for J; bases not matched to a gene: 3. The CDR3 extends over 13 amino acids. The DNA of the CDR3 is TGCAGCGTTGGGACAGGTCACAATCAGCCCCAGCATTTT. Translating it yields CSVGTGHNQPQHF.

This clone was detected only a few times. The J gene is TRBJ1-2, the V gene TRBV6-5; perhaps TRBD1 as D (5 bases). Per the germline V gene, CDR1 is MNHEY and CDR2 is SVGAGI. This CDR3 is built from 13 residues. V lost 8 bases and J lost 6, with 16 bases in between. CDR3 amino acids: CASLDKMSDGYTF. CDR3 nucleotides: TGTGCCAGCTTGGACAAGATGTCGGATGGCTACACCTTC.

The chain recombines TRBV11-2 with TRBJ2-7, with 7 positions matching TRBD2. The CDR3 runs 14 residues. The V segment lost 3 bases and the J segment 4 bases; nucleotides outside the gene matches: 6. Per the germline V gene, CDR1 is SGHAT and CDR2 is FQNNGV. The CDR3 region is CASSFGGGSYEQYF. The DNA for the CDR3 is TGTGCCAGCAGCTTTGGCGGGGGAAGTTACGAGCAGTACTTC.

This clone was detected a few times. The V call is TRBV4-1, the J call TRBJ2-1; 11 bases align to TRBD1. In germline, CDR1 is MGHRA, CDR2 YSYEKL. This CDR3 has 14 residues. Germline trimming cut 8 bases from V and 7 bases from J; bases unmatched to any gene: 7. The CDR3 coding sequence is TGCGCCAGCCTGGGGACAGGGGGAAGGAATGAGCAGTTCTTC. Its translation: CASLGTGGRNEQFF.

The chain uses TRBV6-5 and TRBJ2-7; D could derive from TRBD1 or TRBD2 (5 bases each). Germline CDR1 is MNHEY and CDR2 is SVGAGI. V was clipped by 0 bases and J by 6 bases, with 12 bases between them. The CDR3 totals 14 residues. CDR3 sequence reads: CASSYSGGPGEQYF. CDR3 DNA sequence: TGTGCCAGCAGTTACTCTGGGGGTCCAGGCGAGCAGTACTTC.

The chain joins TRBV13 to TRBJ1-3, with unresolved D. This CDR3 has 12 amino acids. Trimming shortened V by 5 bases and J by 4 bases, and 6 bases separated the two germline ends. Germline loops: CDR1 PRHDT, CDR2 FYEKMQ (reference sequence). CDR3 coding DNA: TGTGCCAGCAGCCAACAGGGAAACACCATATATTTT. This encodes CASSQQGNTIYF. The full variable domain, with the rest looked up from reference TRBV13 and TRBJ1-3, is AAGVIQSPRHLIKEKRETATLKCYPIPRHDTVYWYQQGPGQDPQFLISFYEKMQSDKGSIPDRFSAQQFSDYHSELNMSSLELGDSALYFCASSQQGNTIYFGEGSWLTVV.

The V call is TRBV7-9, the J call TRBJ2-3; either TRBD1 or TRBD2 may fit D (5 bases each). Germline V gene data show CDR1 as SEHNR and CDR2 as FQNEAQ (reference sequence). The CDR3 is made up of 16 amino acids. V lost 4 bases to trimming and J lost 3 bases, with 17 bases between them. This CDR3 reads CASSSTGQEWTDTQYF. For the CDR3, the DNA is TGTGCCAGCAGCTCAACGGGGCAGGAATGGACAGATACGCAGTATTTT.

The V call is TRBV9, the J call TRBJ2-1; D unclear. The germline CDR1 and CDR2 sequences are SGDLS and YYNGEE. The CDR3 sequence is 13 residues long. The V end lost 4 bases, the J end lost 3 bases, and 8 bases lay between the germline ends. Here the CDR3 DNA reads TGTGCCAGCAGCCCCACTATCTACAATGAGCAGTTCTTC. Encoded protein: CASSPTIYNEQFF.

This clone showed up just a few times. This chain uses TRBV6-1 with TRBJ2-1; 7 positions match TRBD1. The ends lost 1 base at V and 6 bases at J; junction bases unmatched: 6. The germline V gene has CDR1 MNHNS and CDR2 SASEGT. CDR3 length: 15 residues. CDR3 in DNA: TGTGCCAGCAGTGAAGAGGGGGCCTCCAGCAATGAGCAGTTCTTC. Its protein is CASSEEGASSNEQFF.

The chain uses TRBV9 and TRBJ2-7; 9 nucleotides agree with TRBD2. Germline-derived CDR1 and CDR2 are SGDLS and YYNGEE. V gave up 0 bases and J gave up 5 bases; unmatched junction bases: 6. CDR3 length equals 15 residues. CDR3 nucleotide sequence: TGTGCCAGCAGCGTAGAGGGCGGGGGGGCCGACGAGCAGTACTTC. Its translation is CASSVEGGGADEQYF. Full variable domain (outside the CDR3, taken from reference TRBV9 and TRBJ2-7): DSGVTQTPKHLITATGQRVTLRCSPRSGDLSVYWYQQSLDQGLQFLIQYYNGEERAKGNILERFSAQQFPDLHSELNLSSLELGDSALYFCASSVEGGGADEQYFGPGTRLTVT.

This sequence joins TRBV4-1 and TRBJ2-2; tentative D call: TRBD2 (5 bases). The length of the CDR3 is 16 residues. V lost 0 bases, J lost 1 base, and 9 bases lay in between. CDR1 MGHRA and CDR2 YSYEKL come from the germline V gene. CDR3 in DNA: TGCGCCAGCAGCCAAGATACCGGAGGGAACACCGGGGAGCTGTTTTTT. Translating it yields CASSQDTGGNTGELFF.

This clone is a singleton in its sample. This chain links TRBV30 with TRBJ1-5, with D hard to call. The CDR3 covers 14 residues. In germline, CDR1 is GTSNPN, CDR2 SVGIG (reference sequence). Trimming removed 0 bases at V and 0 bases at J, with 6 bases between. Here the CDR3 reads CAWSVGLSNQPQHF. CDR3 nucleotide sequence: TGTGCCTGGAGTGTAGGACTTAGCAATCAGCCCCAGCATTTT.

A few counts support this clone. V and J are TRBV14 and TRBJ2-5, with TRBD1 matching over 9 bases. The ends lost 1 base at V and 4 bases at J; junction bases unmatched: 10. Germline V gene lookup returns CDR1 SGHDN and CDR2 FVKESK. The CDR3 extends over 17 amino acids. The DNA for the CDR3 is TGTGCCAGCAGCCAAGGCCTCCGGGACAGGGTAGGAGAGACCCAGTACTTC. The encoded protein is CASSQGLRDRVGETQYF.

This clone occurred a few times. The chain carries TRBV5-1 and TRBJ1-5; a possible D gene is TRBD1 (6 bases). CDR1 and CDR2 (germline): SGHRS, YFSETQ. Trimming left V 4 bases short and J 6 bases short, with 11 bases between. The CDR3 consists of 13 residues. The DNA of the CDR3 is TGCGCCAGCAGCGCTTGGACAGCTCAGCCCCAGCATTTT. Its translation is CASSAWTAQPQHF.

V usage is TRBV28 and J usage is TRBJ1-5, with TRBD1 identical over 7 bases. Germline V gene lookup returns CDR1 MDHEN and CDR2 SYDVKM. CDR3 length: 18 amino acids. V lost 8 bases to trimming and J lost 0 bases; unmatched junction nucleotides: 16. In DNA, the CDR3 is TGTGCCAGCCATCCTCATGGCGGGGACAGACATAGCAATCAGCCCCAGCATTTT. Encoded protein: CASHPHGGDRHSNQPQHF.

The chain is built from TRBV4-1 and TRBJ2-3, with D perhaps matching TRBD1 (6 bases). Germline CDR1 and CDR2: MGHRA and YSYEKL. V was pared by 4 bases and J by 2 bases, with 13 bases between. This CDR3 has 15 amino acids. CDR3 bases: TGCGCCAGCAGCCCGACTGGACAGAACACAGATACGCAGTATTTT. Its protein product is CASSPTGQNTDTQYF.

The chain is built from TRBV25-1 and TRBJ1-5, with no clear D. Germline-derived CDR1 and CDR2 are MGHDK and SYGVNS. The CDR3 spans 15 residues. V was clipped by 3 bases and J by 7 bases, with 16 bases between them. CDR3 DNA sequence: TGTGCCAGCAGTGAGACGGGGATGGGTGACCAGCCCCAGCATTTT. Translating it yields CASSETGMGDQPQHF.

The rearrangement uses TRBV14 and TRBJ2-3; TRBD1 might be the D (5 bases). CDR3 length: 13 residues. Germline V gives CDR1 SGHDN, CDR2 FVKESK. Trimming took 4 bases from V and 9 from J, leaving 14 bases between them. The CDR3 coding sequence is TGTGCCAGCAGCCCCCAGGGAAAGGAGACGCAGTATTTT. It codes for CASSPQGKETQYF.

This clone was counted a few times. The chain combines TRBV5-6 with TRBJ2-4; D is uncertain. Germline V gene data show CDR1 as SGHDT and CDR2 as YYEEEE. The CDR3 is 12 residues long. The V gene lost 0 bases and the J gene lost 4 bases, with 2 bases spanning the gap. CDR3 bases: TGTGCCAGCAGCTTGGGGAAAAACATTCAGTACTTC. Amino acid sequence: CASSLGKNIQYF. Full variable domain (outside the CDR3, taken from reference TRBV5-6 and TRBJ2-4): DAGVTQSPTHLIKTRGQQVTLRCSPKSGHDTVSWYQQALGQGPQFIFQYYEEEERQRGNFPDRFSGHQFPNYSSELNVNALLLGDSALYLCASSLGKNIQYFGAGTRLSVL.

As regards this clone: Other DNA sequences in this specimen translate into the identical CDR3. The chain is built from TRBV5-6 and TRBJ2-1, with D unclear. The germline V gene has CDR1 SGHDT and CDR2 YYEEEE. The CDR3 runs 12 residues. V shed 4 bases and J shed 7 bases, with 9 bases lying between them. CDR3 DNA: TGTGCCAGCAGCCTCGGACGGAATGAGCAGTTCTTC. Translation gives CASSLGRNEQFF.